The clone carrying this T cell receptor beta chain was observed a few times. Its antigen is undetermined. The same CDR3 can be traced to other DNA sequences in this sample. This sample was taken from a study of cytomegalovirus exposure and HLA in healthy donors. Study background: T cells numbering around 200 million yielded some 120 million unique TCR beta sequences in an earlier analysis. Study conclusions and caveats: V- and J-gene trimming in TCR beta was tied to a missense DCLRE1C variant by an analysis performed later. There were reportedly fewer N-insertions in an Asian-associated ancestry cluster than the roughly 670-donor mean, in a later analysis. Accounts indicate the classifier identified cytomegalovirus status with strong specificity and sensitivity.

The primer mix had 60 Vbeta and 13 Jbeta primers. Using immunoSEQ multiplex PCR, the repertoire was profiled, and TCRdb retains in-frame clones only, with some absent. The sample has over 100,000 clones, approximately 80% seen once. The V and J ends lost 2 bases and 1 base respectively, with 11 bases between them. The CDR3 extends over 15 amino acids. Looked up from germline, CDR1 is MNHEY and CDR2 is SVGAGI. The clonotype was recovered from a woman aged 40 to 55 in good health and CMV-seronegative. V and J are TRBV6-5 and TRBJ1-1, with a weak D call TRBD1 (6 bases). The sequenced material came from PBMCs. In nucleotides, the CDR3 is TGTGCCAGCAGTTACAACAGGGTAAGGAACACTGAAGCTTTCTTT. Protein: CASSYNRVRNTEAFF.